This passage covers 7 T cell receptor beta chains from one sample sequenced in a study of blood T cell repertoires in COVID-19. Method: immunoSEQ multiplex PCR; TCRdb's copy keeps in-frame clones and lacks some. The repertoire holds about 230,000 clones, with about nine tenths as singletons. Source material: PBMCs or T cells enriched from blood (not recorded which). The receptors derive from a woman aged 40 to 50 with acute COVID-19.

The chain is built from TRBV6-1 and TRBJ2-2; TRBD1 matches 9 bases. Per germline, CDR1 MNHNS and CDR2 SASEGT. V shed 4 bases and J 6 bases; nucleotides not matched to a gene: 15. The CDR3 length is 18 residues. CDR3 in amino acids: CASSATLTGTGFAGELFF. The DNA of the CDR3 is TGTGCCAGCAGTGCTACATTAACCGGGACAGGGTTCGCCGGGGAGCTGTTTTTT.

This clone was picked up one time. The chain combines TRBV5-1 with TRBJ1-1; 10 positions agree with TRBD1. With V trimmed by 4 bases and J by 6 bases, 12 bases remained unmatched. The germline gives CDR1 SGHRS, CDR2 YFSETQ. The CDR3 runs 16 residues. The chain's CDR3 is CASSRTRQGAMSEAFF. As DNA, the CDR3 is TGCGCCAGCAGCCGAACCCGACAGGGGGCAATGTCTGAAGCTTTCTTT.

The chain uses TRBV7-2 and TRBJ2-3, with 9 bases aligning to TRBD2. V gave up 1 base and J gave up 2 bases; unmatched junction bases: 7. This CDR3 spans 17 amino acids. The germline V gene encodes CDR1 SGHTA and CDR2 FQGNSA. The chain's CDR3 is CASSLGERGVSTDTQYF. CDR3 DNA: TGTGCCAGCAGCTTAGGGGAGCGGGGGGTCTCCACAGATACGCAGTATTTT.

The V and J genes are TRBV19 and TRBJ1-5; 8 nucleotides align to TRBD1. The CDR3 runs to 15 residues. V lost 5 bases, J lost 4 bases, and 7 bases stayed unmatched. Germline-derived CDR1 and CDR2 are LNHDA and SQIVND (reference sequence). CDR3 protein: CASSHRQGKNQPQHF. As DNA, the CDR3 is TGTGCCAGTAGTCACCGACAGGGGAAGAATCAGCCCCAGCATTTT.

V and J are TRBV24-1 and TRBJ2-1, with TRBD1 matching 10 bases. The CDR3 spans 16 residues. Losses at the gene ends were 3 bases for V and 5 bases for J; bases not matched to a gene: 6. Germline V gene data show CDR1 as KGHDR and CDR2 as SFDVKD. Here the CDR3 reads CATSDPTGGKNNEQFF. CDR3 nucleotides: TGTGCCACCAGTGATCCGACAGGGGGCAAAAACAATGAGCAGTTCTTC.

The CDR3 sequence: CAISGSGAYNEQFF. CDR3 in DNA: TGTGCCATCAGTGGTAGCGGGGCCTACAATGAGCAGTTCTTC. V gene TRBV10-3 combines with J gene TRBJ2-1; TRBD2 matches 8 bases. The length of the CDR3 is 14 residues. With V trimmed by 4 bases and J by 2 bases, 1 base remained unmatched. Germline values: CDR1 ENHRY, CDR2 SYGVKD.

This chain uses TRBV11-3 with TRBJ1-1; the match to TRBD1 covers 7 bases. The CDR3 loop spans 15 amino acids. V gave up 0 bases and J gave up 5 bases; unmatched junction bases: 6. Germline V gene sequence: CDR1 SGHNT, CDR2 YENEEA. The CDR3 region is CASSLEQGRATEAFF. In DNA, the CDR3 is TGTGCCAGCAGCTTAGAACAGGGGCGGGCGACTGAAGCTTTCTTT.